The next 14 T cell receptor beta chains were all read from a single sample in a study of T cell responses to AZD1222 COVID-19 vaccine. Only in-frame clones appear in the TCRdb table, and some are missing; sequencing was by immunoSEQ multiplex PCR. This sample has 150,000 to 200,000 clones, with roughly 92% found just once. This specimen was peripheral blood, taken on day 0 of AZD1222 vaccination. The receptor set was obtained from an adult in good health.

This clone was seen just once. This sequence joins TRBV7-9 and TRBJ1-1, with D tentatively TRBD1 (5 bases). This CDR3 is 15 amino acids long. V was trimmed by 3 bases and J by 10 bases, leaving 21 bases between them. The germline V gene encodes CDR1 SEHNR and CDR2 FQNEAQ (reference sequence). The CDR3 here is CASSFGPARQGGAFF. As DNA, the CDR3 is TGTGCCAGCAGCTTTGGTCCAGCTCGGCAGGGAGGAGCTTTCTTT.

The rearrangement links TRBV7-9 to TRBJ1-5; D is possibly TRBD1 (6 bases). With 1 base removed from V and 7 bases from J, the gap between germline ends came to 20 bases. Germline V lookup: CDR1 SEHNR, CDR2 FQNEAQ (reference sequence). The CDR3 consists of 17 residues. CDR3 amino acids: CASSLVMGGAREQPQHF. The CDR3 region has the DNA TGTGCCAGCAGCTTAGTAATGGGGGGCGCGAGAGAACAGCCCCAGCATTTT.

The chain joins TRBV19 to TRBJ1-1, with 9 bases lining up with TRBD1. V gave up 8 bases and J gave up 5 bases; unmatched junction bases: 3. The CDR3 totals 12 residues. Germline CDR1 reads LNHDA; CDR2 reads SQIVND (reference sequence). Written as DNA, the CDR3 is TGTGCCAGTCGGACAGGGGTGACTGAAGCTTTCTTT. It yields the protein CASRTGVTEAFF.

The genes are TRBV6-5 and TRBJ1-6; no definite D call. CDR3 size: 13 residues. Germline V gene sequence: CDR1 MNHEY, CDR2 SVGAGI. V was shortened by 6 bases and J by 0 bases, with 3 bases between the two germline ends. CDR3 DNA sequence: TGTGCCAGCAGCAGCTCCTATAATTCACCCCTCCACTTT. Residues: CASSSSYNSPLHF.

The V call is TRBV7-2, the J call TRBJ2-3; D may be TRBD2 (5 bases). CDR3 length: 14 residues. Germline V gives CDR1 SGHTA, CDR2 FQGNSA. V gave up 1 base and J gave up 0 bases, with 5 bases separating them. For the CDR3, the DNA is TGTGCCAGCAGCTTAGGGACTAGCACAGATACGCAGTATTTT. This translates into CASSLGTSTDTQYF.

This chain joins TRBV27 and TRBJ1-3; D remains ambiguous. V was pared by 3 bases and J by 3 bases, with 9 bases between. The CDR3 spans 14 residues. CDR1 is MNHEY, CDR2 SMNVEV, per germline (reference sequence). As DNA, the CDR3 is TGTGCCAGCAGTTTCCAAGGGTATGGAAACACCATATATTTT. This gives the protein CASSFQGYGNTIYF.

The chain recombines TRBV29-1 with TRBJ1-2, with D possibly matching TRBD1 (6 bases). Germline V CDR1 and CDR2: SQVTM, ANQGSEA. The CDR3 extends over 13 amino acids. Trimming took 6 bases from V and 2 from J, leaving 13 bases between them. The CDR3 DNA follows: TGCAGCGTAACTCGGGACACCAACTATGGCTACACCTTC. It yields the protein CSVTRDTNYGYTF.

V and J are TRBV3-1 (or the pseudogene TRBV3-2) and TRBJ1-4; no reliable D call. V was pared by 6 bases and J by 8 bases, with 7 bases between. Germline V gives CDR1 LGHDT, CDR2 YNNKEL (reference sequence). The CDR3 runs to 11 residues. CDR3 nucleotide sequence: TGTGCCAGCAGTTATGAAGAAAAACTGTTTTTT. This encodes CASSYEEKLFF.

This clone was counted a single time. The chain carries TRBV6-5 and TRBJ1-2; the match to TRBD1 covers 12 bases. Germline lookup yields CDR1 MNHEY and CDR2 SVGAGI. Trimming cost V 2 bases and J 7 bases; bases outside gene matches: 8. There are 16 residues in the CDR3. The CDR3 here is CASSYTGQGAMRGYTF. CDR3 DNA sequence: TGTGCCAGCAGTTACACGGGACAGGGGGCAATGCGTGGCTACACCTTC.

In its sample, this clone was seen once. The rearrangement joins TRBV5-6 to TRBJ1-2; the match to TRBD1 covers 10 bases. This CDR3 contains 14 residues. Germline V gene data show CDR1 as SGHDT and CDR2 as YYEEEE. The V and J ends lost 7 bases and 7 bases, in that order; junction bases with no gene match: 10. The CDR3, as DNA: TGTGCCAGCGGAGGTCGACAGGGGGCTGGTGGCTACACCTTC. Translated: CASGGRQGAGGYTF.

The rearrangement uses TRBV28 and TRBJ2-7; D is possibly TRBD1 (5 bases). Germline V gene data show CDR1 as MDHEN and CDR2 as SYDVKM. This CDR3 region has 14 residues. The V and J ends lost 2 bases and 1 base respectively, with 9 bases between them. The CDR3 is CASSLDRPSYEQYF. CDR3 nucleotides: TGTGCCAGCAGTTTAGACAGACCGTCCTACGAGCAGTACTTC.

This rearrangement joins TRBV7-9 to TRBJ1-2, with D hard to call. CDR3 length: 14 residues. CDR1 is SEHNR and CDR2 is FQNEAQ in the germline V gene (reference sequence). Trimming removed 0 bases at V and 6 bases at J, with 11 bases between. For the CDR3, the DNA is TGTGCCAGCAGCTTAGCGGAAAGTCACGATGGCTACACCTTC. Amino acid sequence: CASSLAESHDGYTF.

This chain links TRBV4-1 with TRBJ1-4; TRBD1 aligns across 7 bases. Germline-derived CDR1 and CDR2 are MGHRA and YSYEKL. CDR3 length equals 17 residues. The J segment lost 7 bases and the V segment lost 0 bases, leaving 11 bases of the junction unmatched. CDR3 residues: CASSQDLGGQQVEKLFF. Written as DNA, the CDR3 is TGCGCCAGCAGCCAAGATTTGGGGGGACAGCAGGTTGAAAAACTGTTTTTT.

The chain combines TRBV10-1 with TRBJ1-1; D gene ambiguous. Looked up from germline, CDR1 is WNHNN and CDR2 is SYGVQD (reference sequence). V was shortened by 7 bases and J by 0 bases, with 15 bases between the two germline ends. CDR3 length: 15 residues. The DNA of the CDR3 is TGCGCCAGCATTGTGCGAGGGCCGATGAACACTGAAGCTTTCTTT. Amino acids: CASIVRGPMNTEAFF.